Shown below are 26 T cell receptor beta chains from a single sample sequenced in a study of blood T cells in healthy people across ages (dated by TCRdb to 2013 to 2016). Preparation of the library involved 5' RACE. Sequencing relied on an Illumina HiSeq 2500. A second PCR of roughly 7 to 11 cycles was run with a J-beta primer mix and a sample-barcoded 5' primer. The public reads were reprocessed in TCRdb via fastp at Q25 and MiXCR, keeping in-frame beta chains. Every CDR3 protein is listed once, alongside the most common genes and DNA of its rows. Counted in this sample were 600,000 or so distinct CDR3 sequences; over 20% of them appeared once. Roughly 3.7% of the sample belongs to the ten largest clones. The specimen was blood. The receptor source for this set is a man between 65 and 85 years old in good health.

The V and J genes are TRBV4-3 and TRBJ2-1; 12 bases align to TRBD2. The CDR3 loop spans 17 amino acids. Per germline, CDR1 LGHNA and CDR2 YSLEER. J gave up 3 bases and V 2 bases, and 5 bases lay outside the gene matches. The CDR3 loop reads CASSQFSLAGGYNEQFF. CDR3 nucleotide sequence: TGCGCCAGCAGCCAATTTTCACTAGCGGGGGGCTACAATGAGCAGTTCTTC.

The chain carries TRBV6-1 and TRBJ2-3, with D possibly TRBD2 on 6 matching bases. The V end lost 2 bases, the J end lost 1 base, and 10 bases lay between the germline ends. Germline loops: CDR1 MNHNS, CDR2 SASEGT. The CDR3 is made up of 15 amino acids. The CDR3: CASSEPLAGTDTQYF. The CDR3 nucleotides read TGTGCCAGCAGTGAACCTTTAGCGGGCACAGATACGCAGTATTTT.

The chain has TRBV7-9 and TRBJ2-5; 8 positions agree with TRBD2. V lost 5 bases and J lost 1; bases outside the gene matches: 6. The germline V gene has CDR1 SEHNR and CDR2 FQNEAQ (reference sequence). The length of the CDR3 is 15 residues. For the CDR3, the DNA is TGTGCCAGCAGCCCGATAGCGGGAACCCAAGAGACCCAGTACTTC. Its translation is CASSPIAGTQETQYF. The complete variable domain, with remaining parts taken from reference TRBV7-9 and TRBJ2-5, reads DTGVSQNPRHKITKRGQNVTFRCDPISEHNRLYWYRQTLGQGPEFLTYFQNEAQLEKSRLLSDRFSAERPKGSFSTLEIQRTEQGDSAMYLCASSPIAGTQETQYFGPGTRLLVL.

To note about this clonotype: The junction departs from the called germline gene at one end, perhaps through a read error. The rearrangement uses TRBV7-7 and TRBJ2-5, with 10 positions matching TRBD2. The CDR3 extends over 17 amino acids. CDR1 SSHAT and CDR2 FNYEAQ come from the germline V gene (reference sequence). Here the CDR3 DNA reads TGTGCTAGCAGCCAAAACCCTCAGACTAGCGGGCAAGAGACCCAGTACTTC. It translates to CASSQNPQTSGQETQYF. Full variable domain (remainder filled in from reference TRBV7-7 and TRBJ2-5): GAGVSQSPRYKVTKRGQDVTLRCDPISSHATLYWYQQALGQGPEFLTYFNYEAQPDKSGLPSDRFSAERPEGSISTLTIQRTEQRDSAMYRCASSQNPQTSGQETQYFGPGTRLLVL.

This chain links TRBV7-9 with TRBJ2-1; 12 bases fit TRBD2. The CDR3 contains 17 residues. The germline V gene encodes CDR1 SEHNR and CDR2 FQNEAQ (reference sequence). V shed 4 bases, J shed 3 bases, and the junction held 7 bases outside the gene matches. In DNA form, the CDR3 reads TGTGCCAGCAGCTCCGGACTAGCGGGATGGGGCTACAATGAGCAGTTCTTC. It codes for CASSSGLAGWGYNEQFF.

This clonotype was detected a few times. This chain links TRBV6-1 with TRBJ1-6, with a possible D match to TRBD1 (5 bases). This CDR3 has 19 residues. Trimming took off 6 bases at V and 2 bases at J, with 23 bases between the two ends. The germline CDR1 and CDR2 sequences are MNHNS and SASEGT. CDR3 region: CASSPPPGLWGTYNSPLHF. As DNA, the CDR3 is TGTGCCAGCAGCCCTCCTCCGGGGCTTTGGGGAACCTATAATTCACCCCTCCACTTT.

A few counts support this clonotype. The gene calls are TRBV5-5 and TRBJ2-3; 11 bases line up with TRBD2. The CDR3 contains 14 residues. The junction had 1 base not matched to a gene; V was cut back by 2 bases and J by 5 bases. The germline V gene encodes CDR1 SGHKS and CDR2 YYEKEE (reference sequence). CDR3 residues: CASSFGTSGDTQYF. The CDR3 DNA follows: TGTGCCAGCAGCTTCGGGACTAGCGGAGATACGCAGTATTTT.

There are a few counts of this clonotype. A much larger clone differs by one base, so this may be a read error. The DNA is omitted, as the CDR3 cannot be located on it reliably, and the CDR3 follows TCRdb's listing. The chain employs TRBV3-1 and TRBJ1-2; the D call in the table, TRBD1, was not verified against the DNA. From germline, CDR1 is LGHDT and CDR2 YNNKEL (reference sequence). The CDR3 sequence runs 15 residues, both termini included. The CDR3 sequence: CASSPWGFGNYGYIF.

This clonotype showed up many times. The gene calls are TRBV20-1 and TRBJ2-7, with TRBD2 matching over 7 bases. The CDR3 is 15 amino acids. V trimming: 0 bases; J trimming: 5 bases; junction bases outside the gene matches: 10. CDR1 is DFQATT and CDR2 is SNEGSKA in the germline V gene (reference sequence). The CDR3 region is CSARDMGGSPNEQYF. Written as DNA, the CDR3 is TGCAGTGCTAGAGATATGGGCGGGAGTCCGAACGAGCAGTACTTC.

This clonotype has only a few counts. The V gene is TRBV5-1, the J gene TRBJ1-5, with no clear D. Germline CDR1 and CDR2: SGHRS and YFSETQ. Trimming left V 1 base short and J 6 bases short, with 8 bases between. This CDR3 spans 13 amino acids. The CDR3 nucleotides are TGCGCCAGCAGCTTGAATGCAGGTCAGCCCCAGCATTTT. Its translation: CASSLNAGQPQHF.

The V call is TRBV3-1, the J call TRBJ2-7; D gene ambiguous. Germline V gene lookup returns CDR1 LGHDT and CDR2 YNNKEL (reference sequence). This CDR3 is 14 amino acids long. The V gene lost 4 bases and the J gene lost 4 bases, with 14 bases spanning the gap. DNA for the CDR3: TGTGCCAGCAGCCTCCGACCTGGGCTTTACGAGCAGTACTTC. It yields the protein CASSLRPGLYEQYF.

V is TRBV7-9 and J is TRBJ2-1; TRBD2 might be the D (5 bases). This CDR3 has 14 amino acids. CDR1 is SEHNR, CDR2 FQNEAQ, per germline (reference sequence). The V end lost 3 bases, the J end lost 2 bases, and 8 bases lay between the germline ends. CDR3 loop: CASSFYGTYNEQFF. CDR3 DNA: TGTGCCAGCAGCTTTTACGGGACCTACAATGAGCAGTTCTTC.

This clonotype was seen repeatedly, ten times or more. The chain combines TRBV12-3 or TRBV12-4 with TRBJ2-1; 13 nucleotides agree with TRBD2. V shed 4 bases and J 5 bases; nucleotides not matched to a gene: 2. This CDR3 contains 15 residues. The CDR3 here is CASSSGTSGDNEQFF. In DNA, the CDR3 is TGTGCCAGCAGTTCCGGGACTAGCGGGGACAATGAGCAGTTCTTC.

V usage is TRBV3-1 and J usage is TRBJ2-3, with 8 nucleotides matching TRBD2. This CDR3 region has 16 residues. V trimming: 4 bases; J trimming: 4 bases; junction bases outside the gene matches: 10. Per the germline V gene, CDR1 is LGHDT and CDR2 is YNNKEL (reference sequence). The CDR3 spells CASSRGVSGRPDTQYF. In DNA form, the CDR3 reads TGTGCCAGCAGCCGGGGAGTCAGCGGGAGACCAGATACGCAGTATTTT.

J is TRBJ2-5 and V is TRBV4-2; a possible D gene is TRBD2 (5 bases). Trimming took off 3 bases at V and 9 bases at J, with 14 bases between the two ends. Germline loops: CDR1 LGHNA, CDR2 YNFKEQ. This CDR3 has 13 residues. CDR3 loop: CASSQENTEAQYF. The CDR3 bases are TGTGCCAGCAGCCAGGAGAACACGGAGGCCCAGTACTTC.

J is TRBJ1-2 and V is TRBV6-2 or TRBV6-3; D is unresolved. CDR3 length: 14 amino acids. V lost 6 bases and J lost 4, with 15 bases in between. Germline V gene data show CDR1 as MNHEY and CDR2 as SVGEGT. The CDR3 DNA follows: TGTGCCAGCAGGACTGACATCGAGGGCTATGGCTACACCTTC. It yields the protein CASRTDIEGYGYTF.

This chain connects TRBV25-1 to TRBJ2-3; no firm D call. The germline CDR1 and CDR2 sequences are MGHDK and SYGVNS. CDR3 size: 16 residues. V gave up 3 bases and J gave up 2 bases, with 15 bases separating them. The CDR3 sequence is CASSEVSRGNTDTQYF. Written as DNA, the CDR3 is TGTGCCAGCAGTGAGGTTTCGCGAGGAAACACAGATACGCAGTATTTT.

In this sample, this clonotype turned up a few times. The germline gene is not matched at one end of the junction; a read error may be the cause. The chain joins TRBV14 to TRBJ2-5; D call uncertain. Germline CDR1 SGHDN, CDR2 FVKESK. This CDR3 comprises 15 residues. DNA of the CDR3: TGTGCCAGCAGCCAAGAAGACTTATACCAAGAGACCCGGTACTTC. It is translated as CASSQEDLYQETRYF.

The chain joins TRBV5-1 to TRBJ2-7; 9 bases map to TRBD1. The V gene end was trimmed by 4 bases and the J gene end by 2 bases; junction bases not matched to a gene: 7. Germline CDR1 SGHRS, CDR2 YFSETQ. This CDR3 has 15 amino acids. DNA of the CDR3: TGCGCCAGCAGCCAAGCGGGACAGGGCGCCTACGAGCAGTACTTC. Residues: CASSQAGQGAYEQYF.

This clonotype was picked up a small number of times. V gene TRBV29-1 combines with J gene TRBJ2-3; 10 positions match TRBD2. This CDR3 spans 15 amino acids. Looked up from germline, CDR1 is SQVTM and CDR2 is ANQGSEA. After removal of 3 bases from V and 2 bases from J, the junction contained 5 bases not matched to a gene. The CDR3 here is CSVDRTSGDTDTQYF. As DNA, the CDR3 is TGCAGCGTTGATAGGACTAGCGGCGACACAGATACGCAGTATTTT.

Many counts were recorded for this clonotype. This chain uses TRBV5-1 with TRBJ2-1; 8 bases agree with TRBD1. This CDR3 spans 16 amino acids. Trimming removed 0 bases from V and 0 bases from J; junction bases left unmatched: 2. Germline V gene lookup returns CDR1 SGHRS and CDR2 YFSETQ. CDR3 residues: CASSLGTGSSYNEQFF. DNA for the CDR3: TGCGCCAGCAGCTTGGGGACAGGGAGCTCCTACAATGAGCAGTTCTTC.

The CDR3 spells CASSLAGVGTGELFF. In nucleotides, the CDR3 is TGTGCCAGCAGCTTAGCGGGAGTGGGCACCGGGGAGCTGTTTTTT. J is TRBJ2-2 and V is TRBV7-2, with D possibly matching TRBD2 (5 bases). Germline V lookup: CDR1 SGHTA, CDR2 FQGNSA. CDR3 length: 15 amino acids. The ends were cut back, 0 bases at V and 4 bases at J, with 9 bases in the middle.

This rearrangement joins TRBV6-5 to TRBJ2-3, with D possibly being TRBD2 (6 bases). CDR3 size: 15 residues. Trimming removed 8 bases at V and 0 bases at J, with 15 bases between. Germline-derived CDR1 and CDR2 are MNHEY and SVGAGI. The CDR3 sequence: CASAPLAHSTDTQYF. CDR3 nucleotides: TGTGCCAGCGCACCTCTAGCGCATAGCACAGATACGCAGTATTTT.

This clonotype was found many times. V gene TRBV18 combines with J gene TRBJ2-1; TRBD2 matches at 14 bases. This CDR3 spans 18 amino acids. The germline V gene has CDR1 KGHSH and CDR2 LQKENI. The ends lost 3 bases at V and 8 bases at J; junction bases unmatched: 12. The CDR3: CASSPGTSGSLFGYEQFF. The CDR3, as DNA: TGTGCCAGCTCACCCGGGACTAGCGGGAGTCTGTTCGGGTATGAGCAGTTCTTC. The entire variable domain, with the rest obtained from reference TRBV18 and TRBJ2-1, is as follows: NAGVMQNPRHLVRRRGQEARLRCSPMKGHSHVYWYRQLPEEGLKFMVYLQKENIIDESGMPKERFSAEFPKEGPSILRIQQVVRGDSAAYFCASSPGTSGSLFGYEQFFGPGTRLTVL.

Here the CDR3 DNA reads TGCAGTGGTTACCAAGAGACCCAGTACTTC. Its protein is CSGYQETQYF. The chain uses TRBV20-1 and TRBJ2-5, with no clear D. The CDR3 totals 10 residues. V was pared by 7 bases and J by 0 bases, with 3 bases between. Germline-derived CDR1 and CDR2 are DFQATT and SNEGSKA (reference sequence).

This clonotype was seen a handful of times. The chain joins TRBV11-2 to TRBJ1-1; the D gene is possibly TRBD1 (5 bases). V lost 6 bases, J lost 0 bases, and 11 bases lay in between. From germline, CDR1 is SGHAT and CDR2 FQNNGV. The CDR3 is made up of 14 amino acids. In DNA form, the CDR3 reads TGTGCCAGCAGTCCATGGGACTTGAACACTGAAGCTTTCTTT. It is translated as CASSPWDLNTEAFF.